What follows is one T cell receptor beta chain and its context. Germline lookup yields CDR1 SEHNR and CDR2 FQNEAQ (reference sequence). This CDR3 comprises 12 residues. Between the trimmed V and J ends, which lost 5 bases and 4 bases, there was a span of 8 bases. Study processing details: Reference gene primer amplification in the assay estimated nucleated cell counts. The assay was immunoSEQ multiplex PCR, and TCRdb's table has in-frame clones only and misses some. V and J calls plus clone size are reproduced from that table; the DNA served to infer D and trimming. The data hold roughly 250,000 clones, with 65% to 90% observed a single time. The data stem from a study of blood T cell repertoires in COVID-19. Study information: Samples taken during acute and convalescent COVID-19 were collected in the United States, Italy and Spain. The analysed material was cDNA or gDNA that came from T cells, B-cell-depleted T cells, or PBMCs.

The sequence was collected from a woman in her seventies with acute or convalescent COVID-19. The specimen sequenced was peripheral blood. The chain joins TRBV7-9 to TRBJ1-2; D gene ambiguous. In nucleotides, the CDR3 is TGTGCCAGCAGCCCCCGAGGCTATGGCTACACCTTC. It translates to CASSPRGYGYTF. The variable domain in full, completed from reference TRBV7-9 and TRBJ1-2, reads DTGVSQNPRHKITKRGQNVTFRCDPISEHNRLYWYRQTLGQGPEFLTYFQNEAQLEKSRLLSDRFSAERPKGSFSTLEIQRTEQGDSAMYLCASSPRGYGYTFGSGTRLTVV.